Detailed here is one T cell receptor (beta chain). Its antigen is currently unknown. Sequence at one end of the junction differs from germline and may be a read error. The data were obtained in a study of tumor-infiltrating lymphocytes in primary liver carcinoma. Study information: Enrolled patients were male and female, aged 30 to 69 years. General study points: The overlap of tumor-adjacent and tumor-blood pairs was smaller than that of tumor region pairs.

Germline CDR1 MGHRA, CDR2 YSYEKL. The CDR3 runs to 15 residues. From unsorted bulk tissue weighing roughly 17-32 mg, DNA and RNA were co-extracted. Among the patients, all had chronic HBV infection and none had been treated. With 500 ng total RNA as template and a constant-region primer, TCR beta cDNA was made. Construction of TCR beta libraries relied on three successive nested multiplex PCR rounds employing slightly modified ARM-PCR. PCR rounds one and two used TRBV1-TRBV30 forward primers with a C-beta reverse primer for roughly 10 cycles each. Each CDR3 protein is one row after TCRdb ran MiXCR on the multiplex PCR reads. Of some 51,000 distinct CDR3 sequences in the sample, 70% to 85% were seen once.

The source of this sequence is a man aged 35-49 years with primary liver carcinoma and hepatitis B virus infection. This rearrangement joins TRBV4-1 to TRBJ1-1, with 7 bases aligning to TRBD1. The sample comprised liver tumor tissue from sampling region 3. Indicated subset: tumor region T3, left-lateral pole. CDR3 protein: CARSQLRGGDTEAFF. The DNA of the CDR3 is TGCGCCAGAAGCCAACTCAGGGGGGGTGACACCGAGGCTTTCTTT.